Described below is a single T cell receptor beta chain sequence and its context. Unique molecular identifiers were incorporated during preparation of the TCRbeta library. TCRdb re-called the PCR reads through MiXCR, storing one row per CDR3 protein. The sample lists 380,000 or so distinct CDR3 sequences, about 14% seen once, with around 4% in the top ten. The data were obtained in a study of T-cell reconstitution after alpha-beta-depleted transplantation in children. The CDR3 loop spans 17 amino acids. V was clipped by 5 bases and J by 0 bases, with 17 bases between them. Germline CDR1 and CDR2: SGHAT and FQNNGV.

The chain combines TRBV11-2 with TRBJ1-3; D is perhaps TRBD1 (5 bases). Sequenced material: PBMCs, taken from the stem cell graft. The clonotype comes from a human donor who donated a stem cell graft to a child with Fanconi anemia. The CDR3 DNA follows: TGTGCCAGCAGCGAGATGTTGTTGGGGGGCTCTGGAAACACCATATATTTT. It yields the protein CASSEMLLGGSGNTIYF.